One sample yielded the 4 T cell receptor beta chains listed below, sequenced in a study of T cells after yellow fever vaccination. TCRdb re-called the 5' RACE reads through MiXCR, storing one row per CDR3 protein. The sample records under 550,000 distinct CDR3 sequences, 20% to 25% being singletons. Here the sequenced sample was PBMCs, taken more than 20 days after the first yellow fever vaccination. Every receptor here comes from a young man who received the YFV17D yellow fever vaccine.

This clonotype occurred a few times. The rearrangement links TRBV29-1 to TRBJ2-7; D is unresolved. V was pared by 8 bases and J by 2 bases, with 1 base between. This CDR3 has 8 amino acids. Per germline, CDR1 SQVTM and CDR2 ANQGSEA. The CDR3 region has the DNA TGCAGCCCCTACGAGCAGTACGTC. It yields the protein CSPYEQYV.

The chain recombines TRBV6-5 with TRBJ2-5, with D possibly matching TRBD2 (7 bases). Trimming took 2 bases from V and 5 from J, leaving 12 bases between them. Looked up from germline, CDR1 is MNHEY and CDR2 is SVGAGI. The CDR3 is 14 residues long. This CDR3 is CASSYGGAGETQYF. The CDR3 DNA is TGTGCCAGCAGTTACGGGGGGGCAGGGGAGACCCAGTACTTC.

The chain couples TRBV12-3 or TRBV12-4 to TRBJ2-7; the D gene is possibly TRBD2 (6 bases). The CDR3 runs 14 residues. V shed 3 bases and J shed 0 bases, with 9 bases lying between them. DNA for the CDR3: TGTGCCAGCAGTTTGGCGGGGTTCTCCTACGAGCAGTACTTC. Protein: CASSLAGFSYEQYF.

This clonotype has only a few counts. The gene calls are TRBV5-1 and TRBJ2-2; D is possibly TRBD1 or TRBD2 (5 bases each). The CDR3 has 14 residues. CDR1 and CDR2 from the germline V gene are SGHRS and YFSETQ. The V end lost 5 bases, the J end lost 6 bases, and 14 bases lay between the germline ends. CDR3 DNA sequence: TGCGCCAGCAGTGCCACACGGGACGCCGGGGAGCTGTTTTTT. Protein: CASSATRDAGELFF.